This T cell receptor (beta chain) was captured by sequencing in a study of CD8+CD57+ T cells in acquired aplastic anemia. The use of genomic DNA as template underpinned the TCR beta VDJ and CDR3 profiling. TCRdb analysed the reads with MiXCR anew, one entry per CDR3 protein. The sample lists about 150,000 distinct CDR3 sequences, roughly 50% occurring once. This clonotype appeared a single time. It was patients with CD8+CD57+ cell expansion by flow cytometry who were chosen for sequencing. The CDR3 extends over 15 amino acids. Germline CDR1 KGHDR, CDR2 SFDVKD. V lost 3 bases to trimming and J lost 8 bases; unmatched junction nucleotides: 6.

This clonotype was obtained from a human donor with aplastic anemia. J is TRBJ2-2 and V is TRBV24-1; 9 bases are a match to TRBD1. The sequencing input was sorted CD4+, CD8+, or CD8+CD57+ T cells (not recorded which) from PBMCs. The DNA of the CDR3 is TGTGCCACCAGTGATGGGACAGGGCGTCTAGGGGAGCTGTTTTTT. As protein: CATSDGTGRLGELFF.